This T cell receptor (beta chain) was sequenced in a study of blood T cell repertoires in COVID-19 (dated by TCRdb to about 2020). As for the study more broadly: Samples covering the acute and convalescent phases of COVID-19 were provided by collaborators in the United States, Italy and Spain. The samples were drawn from the first 160 participants of the ongoing ImmuneRACE study and from about 1,200 subjects provided by 6 global collaborators. Subjects who had been exposed to COVID-19, were actively infected with it, or had recovered from it provided the deeply sampled blood TCRbeta repertoires that made up the dataset. The repertoires were released in a freely available public database intended as a resource for research on the immune response to SARS-CoV-2. The prospective study material was composed of cDNA or gDNA derived from T cells, B-cell-depleted T cells, or PBMCs. Where available, HLA class I and class II types were obtained from metadata supplied by the sample provider rather than from assay-based typing. Nearly every sample came with metadata listing a de-identified subject ID, COVID-19 status, age in years and sex.

CDR3 length: 16 amino acids, cysteine to phenylalanine. Of the read, only the CDR3 DNA is kept; its 48 bases are in frame from base 1. Looking up the germline V gene yields CDR1 SGHRS and CDR2 YFSETQ. V ends up 0 bases short and J 2 bases short, with an unmatched junction base count of 7. A word on this clone: No cognate antigen has been identified for it. No base quality values were provided; no much bigger clone lies one nucleotide off.

TCRbeta CDR3 regions were amplified from genomic DNA by means of the immunoSEQ Assay, a bias-controlled multiplex PCR. On the study's bioinformatics: Nucleated cell counts per sample were estimated from amplification of reference gene primers within the assay. To quantify the absolute abundance of each unique TCRbeta CDR3 rearrangement, sequence reads were collapsed and filtered. Productive Simpson clonality was computed per sample as the square root of Simpson's diversity index over productive rearrangements. The table was pulled from immuneACCESS by TCRdb, which kept in-frame rearrangements only. Such tables lose some clones; where checked, under half of the loss comes from unresolved V genes, and the rest has no known cause. V and J calls plus clone size are reproduced from that table; the DNA served to infer D and trimming. The sample table shows approximately 220,000 clones, and around 92% are seen once. The ten largest clones take up roughly 4% of the sample.

Broad study findings and their caveats: Clinical and demographic metadata were provided uncurated, with the amount varying by source and participant.

Participants in the prospective study were aged roughly 18 to 89 years, lived in some 24 United States geographic areas, and enrolled through a virtual design. To assign participants to cohorts, the prospective study relied on clinical history that participants themselves reported in a screening survey and a study questionnaire. Each participant in the prospective study had whole blood, serum and a nasopharyngeal or oropharyngeal swab collected by mobile phlebotomists. Over a 2-month period, participants in the prospective study had the option of providing additional blood draws and questionnaires. Blood samples from the prospective study were shipped frozen or at room temperature prior to DNA extraction.

The chain couples TRBV5-1 to TRBJ2-5, with TRBD2 matching 7 junction bases. Sequencing input: PBMCs or T cells enriched from blood (not recorded which). The receptor was isolated from a woman younger than 45 with acute COVID-19. The CDR3 sequence is CASSLGRTSPQETQYF. The DNA reads as follows: TGCGCCAGCAGCTTGGGTAGGACTAGTCCACAAGAGACCCAGTACTTC.